The T cell receptor (beta chain) described here comes from a study of patients and donors after allogeneic stem cell transplantation. Via MiXCR, TCRdb re-called the RT-PCR reads, giving one row per CDR3 protein. Among about 1,300 distinct CDR3 sequences listed, about 5% were seen once. With 8 bases clipped from V and 4 bases from J, the junction kept 11 bases outside the gene matches. The CDR3 runs 15 residues. The sequenced sample was blood, either unsorted or a sorted T cell fraction (not recorded which). This receptor was obtained from a human donor who was either an allogeneic HSCT recipient or a stem cell or donor lymphocyte infusion donor (not recorded which). It is not recorded whose cells these are; they may come from a transplant donor. The genes are TRBV12-3 or TRBV12-4 and TRBJ2-3, with 8 bases matching TRBD2. The CDR3 DNA reads as TGTGCCAGCGGGGGCCGGACTAGCTCCCCAGATACGCAGTATTTT. The encoded protein is CASGGRTSSPDTQYF.